The 18 T cell receptor beta chains below come from one sample, sequenced in a study of lymphopenia after photon versus proton radiotherapy. Libraries were prepared by immunoSEQ multiplex PCR; TCRdb keeps only in-frame clonotypes and omits some of them. The profile shows 150,000 or so clones, 70% to 90% of them singletons. The specimen comprised peripheral blood, sampled from a patient treated with photon-based radiotherapy. The receptors were gathered from a man aged 45-65 years with gastric cancer.

The chain joins TRBV6-6 to TRBJ1-5; 7 nucleotides match TRBD1. The length of the CDR3 is 14 residues. V trimming: 6 bases; J trimming: 5 bases; junction bases outside the gene matches: 7. Germline V CDR1 and CDR2: MNHNY, SVGAGI (reference sequence). The CDR3: CASRAGGTDQPQHF. DNA for the CDR3: TGTGCCAGCAGGGCAGGGGGGACGGATCAGCCCCAGCATTTT.

The chain links TRBV30 to TRBJ2-1; 7 nucleotides agree with TRBD2. Trimming removed 1 base from V and 3 bases from J; junction bases left unmatched: 3. CDR3 length: 14 residues. Germline V gene data show CDR1 as GTSNPN and CDR2 as SVGIG (reference sequence). CDR3 DNA: TGTGCCTGGAGTGCGGAGCGGGGCTACAATGAGCAGTTCTTC. It codes for CAWSAERGYNEQFF.

The chain uses TRBV6-5 and TRBJ2-2; 8 nucleotides agree with TRBD1. V gave up 6 bases and J gave up 0 bases; unmatched junction bases: 6. The germline gives CDR1 MNHEY, CDR2 SVGAGI. The CDR3 is 16 amino acids. The CDR3 is CASSYGTGANTGELFF. DNA for the CDR3: TGTGCCAGCAGCTACGGGACAGGAGCGAACACCGGGGAGCTGTTTTTT.

The chain has TRBV28 and TRBJ2-2, with D unresolved. Germline-derived CDR1 and CDR2 are MDHEN and SYDVKM. This CDR3 is 12 amino acids long. V shed 3 bases and J shed 4 bases, with 3 bases lying between them. The CDR3 bases are TGTGCCAGCAGTTTTCCCACCGGGGAGCTGTTTTTT. Encoded protein: CASSFPTGELFF.

The rearrangement joins TRBV11-3 to TRBJ1-1; possibly TRBD1 for D (5 bases). CDR3 length: 14 amino acids. Trimming removed 5 bases at V and 0 bases at J, with 10 bases between. Germline V gives CDR1 SGHNT, CDR2 YENEEA. The CDR3 protein is CASSQWTLNTEAFF. The CDR3 region has the DNA TGTGCCAGCAGCCAGTGGACATTGAACACTGAAGCTTTCTTT.

This clone came up once. J is TRBJ2-1 and V is TRBV29-1, with D possibly being TRBD1 (6 bases). V was shortened by 4 bases and J by 5 bases, with 15 bases between the two germline ends. The CDR3 consists of 14 residues. In germline, CDR1 is SQVTM, CDR2 ANQGSEA. This chain's CDR3 is CSVVGGRVDNEQFF. The CDR3 DNA is TGCAGCGTTGTTGGGGGCAGGGTGGACAATGAGCAGTTCTTC.

The V gene is TRBV19, the J gene TRBJ2-2, with 12 bases identical to TRBD2. Looked up from germline, CDR1 is LNHDA and CDR2 is SQIVND (reference sequence). The J segment lost 8 bases and the V segment lost 9 bases, leaving 10 bases of the junction unmatched. The CDR3 is made up of 15 amino acids. The chain's CDR3 is CARTTSGRTPGELFF. The CDR3 DNA is TGTGCCAGGACCACTAGCGGGAGGACTCCAGGGGAGCTGTTTTTT.

The genes are TRBV7-3 and TRBJ1-1; D is undetermined. The CDR3 runs 13 residues. The V gene lost 3 bases and the J gene lost 4 bases, with 9 bases spanning the gap. The germline V gene encodes CDR1 SGHTA and CDR2 FQGTGA. The CDR3 loop reads CASSFATGTEAFF. The CDR3 DNA reads TGTGCCAGCAGCTTCGCGACGGGCACTGAAGCTTTCTTT. The whole variable domain, remainder taken from reference TRBV7-3 and TRBJ1-1, is GAGVSQTPSNKVTEKGKYVELRCDPISGHTALYWYRQSLGQGPEFLIYFQGTGAADDSGLPNDRFFAVRPEGSVSTLKIQRTERGDSAVYLCASSFATGTEAFFGQGTRLTVV.

CDR3 nucleotide sequence: TGTGCCAGCTCACCACGCTCAGCTAACTATGGCTACACCTTC. Protein product: CASSPRSANYGYTF. The V call is TRBV18, the J call TRBJ1-2, with D unresolved. Per the germline V gene, CDR1 is KGHSH and CDR2 is LQKENI. The V and J ends lost 1 base and 0 bases respectively, with 6 bases between them. The CDR3 totals 14 residues.

The chain couples TRBV29-1 to TRBJ1-2, with 10 bases fitting TRBD1. CDR3 length: 13 residues. Germline V gives CDR1 SQVTM, CDR2 ANQGSEA. V was clipped by 6 bases and J by 8 bases; unmatched bases: 9. The CDR3 sequence is CSVAGTGESGYTF. In DNA form, the CDR3 reads TGCAGCGTCGCCGGGACAGGGGAAAGCGGCTACACCTTC.

The chain joins TRBV7-6 to TRBJ2-1, with D possibly being TRBD2 (6 bases). The germline V and J ends were trimmed by 5 bases and 0 bases, with 17 bases remaining between them. The CDR3 is made up of 17 amino acids. Germline loops: CDR1 SGHVS, CDR2 FNYEAQ. CDR3 protein: CASSALWRGSSYNEQFF. The CDR3 region has the DNA TGTGCCAGCAGCGCCCTTTGGAGGGGAAGCTCCTACAATGAGCAGTTCTTC.

This chain uses TRBV5-1 with TRBJ2-3, with D unclear. Trimming shortened V by 4 bases and J by 2 bases, and 8 bases separated the two germline ends. This CDR3 has 13 amino acids. Per the germline V gene, CDR1 is SGHRS and CDR2 is YFSETQ. The CDR3 DNA reads TGCGCCAGCAGCAGTGCGGACACAGATACGCAGTATTTT. Its protein is CASSSADTDTQYF.

CDR3 in DNA: TGTGCCAGCTCACTGGGGACAGGGGACAACTATGGCTACACCTTC. Its translation: CASSLGTGDNYGYTF. This rearrangement joins TRBV18 to TRBJ1-2; TRBD1 aligns across 10 bases. With V trimmed by 4 bases and J by 2 bases, 4 bases remained unmatched. This CDR3 is 15 amino acids long. Germline V gene sequence: CDR1 KGHSH, CDR2 LQKENI.

V gene TRBV6-1 combines with J gene TRBJ2-7; the D gene is possibly TRBD2 (5 bases). This CDR3 has 14 amino acids. V lost 2 bases, J lost 3 bases, and 11 bases lay in between. Germline values: CDR1 MNHNS, CDR2 SASEGT. As DNA, the CDR3 is TGTGCCAGCAGTGAACGGCGGGTATTCTACGAGCAGTACTTC. This sequence encodes CASSERRVFYEQYF.

CDR3: CASSQGGGGVNIQYF. CDR3 bases: TGCGCCAGCAGCCAAGGGGGAGGGGGCGTAAACATTCAGTACTTC. The gene calls are TRBV5-1 and TRBJ2-4, with D perhaps being TRBD1 or TRBD2 (7 bases each). CDR1 is SGHRS and CDR2 is YFSETQ in the germline V gene. V lost 4 bases and J 6 bases, leaving 17 bases between the germline ends. This CDR3 is built from 15 residues.

This clone has a handful of counts. This chain links TRBV28 with TRBJ2-2; D remains unclear. Per the germline V gene, CDR1 is MDHEN and CDR2 is SYDVKM. The CDR3 has 15 residues. The V end was cut by 8 bases, the J end by 0 bases, with 13 bases between. The CDR3 is CASFPGGSNTGELFF. CDR3 nucleotide sequence: TGTGCCAGCTTCCCAGGCGGTTCGAACACCGGGGAGCTGTTTTTT.

V and J are TRBV5-4 and TRBJ1-2; the D is unclear. V lost 5 bases, J lost 0 bases, and 14 bases lay in between. Looked up from germline, CDR1 is SGHNT and CDR2 is YYREEE (reference sequence). The CDR3 has 15 amino acids. The CDR3 bases are TGTGCCAGCAGTGCCGGTGAAGCAGCTAACTATGGCTACACCTTC. Its protein product is CASSAGEAANYGYTF.

The CDR3 reads CASSQVGTYQETQYF. Here the CDR3 DNA reads TGCGCCAGCAGCCAAGTGGGAACATACCAAGAGACCCAGTACTTC. This rearrangement joins TRBV4-1 to TRBJ2-5, with no clear D. The V gene's germline CDR1 is MGHRA and CDR2 YSYEKL. V lost 1 base, J lost 0 bases, and 9 bases lay in between. This CDR3 has 15 amino acids.